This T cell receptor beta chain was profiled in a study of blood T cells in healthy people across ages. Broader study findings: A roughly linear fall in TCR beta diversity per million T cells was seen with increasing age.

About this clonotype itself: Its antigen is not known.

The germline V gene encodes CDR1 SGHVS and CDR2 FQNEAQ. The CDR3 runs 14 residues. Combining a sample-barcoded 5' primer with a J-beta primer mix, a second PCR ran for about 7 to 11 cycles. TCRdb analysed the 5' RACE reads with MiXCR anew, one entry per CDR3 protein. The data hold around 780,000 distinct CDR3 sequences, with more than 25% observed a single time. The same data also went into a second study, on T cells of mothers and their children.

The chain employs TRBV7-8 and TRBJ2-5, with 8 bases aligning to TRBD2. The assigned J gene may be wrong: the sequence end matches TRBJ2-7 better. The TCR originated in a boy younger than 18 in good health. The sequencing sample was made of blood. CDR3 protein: CASSPAGLGVEQYF. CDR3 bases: TGTGCCAGCAGCCCGGCGGGACTAGGGGTCGAGCAGTACTTC.